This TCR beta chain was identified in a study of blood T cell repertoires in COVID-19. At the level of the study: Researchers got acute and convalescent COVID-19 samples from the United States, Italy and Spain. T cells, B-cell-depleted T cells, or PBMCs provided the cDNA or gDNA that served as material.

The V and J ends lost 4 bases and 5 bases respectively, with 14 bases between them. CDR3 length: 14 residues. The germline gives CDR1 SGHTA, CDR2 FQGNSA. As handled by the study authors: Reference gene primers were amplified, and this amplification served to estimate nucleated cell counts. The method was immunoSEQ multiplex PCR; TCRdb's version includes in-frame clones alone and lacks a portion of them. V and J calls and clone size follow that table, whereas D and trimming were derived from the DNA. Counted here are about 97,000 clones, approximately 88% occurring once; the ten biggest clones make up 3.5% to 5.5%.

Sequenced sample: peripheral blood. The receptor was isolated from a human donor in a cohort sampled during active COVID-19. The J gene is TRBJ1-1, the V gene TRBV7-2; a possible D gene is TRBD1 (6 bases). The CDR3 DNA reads TGTGCCAGCAGCTGGGACACGAGGCGTACTGAAGCTTTCTTT. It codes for CASSWDTRRTEAFF.